The rows below give T cell receptor beta chains drawn from one sample of a study of T-cell memory formation after mild COVID-19. One entry per CDR3 protein results from TCRdb running MiXCR on the 5' RACE reads. The sample shows about 340,000 distinct CDR3 sequences, more than 20% of them seen only once. Sequenced material: PBMCs or a T cell subset sorted from them (not recorded which). The receptor source for this set is an adult woman who had mild COVID-19 (a few samples of this study predate the infection). Cell type and time point are not known. The CDR3 runs from the conserved cysteine through the conserved F or W. The D gene is left open where the match is weak. Clone size is not always given. Where it is, it says once, few, many or a class for expanded clones.

CDR3 DNA	CDR3 protein	D gene	clone size	V gene	J gene
TGTGCCAGCAGCCGAGTACAGGAGACCACTGAAGCTTTCTTT	CASSRVQETTEAFF	-	few	TRBV14	TRBJ1-1
TGTGCCAGCAGCCTCACCGGGGCCAACGTCCTGACTTTC	CASSLTGANVLTF	-	many	TRBV12-3/TRBV12-4	TRBJ2-6
TGTGCCAGCTCACCAGAACTAGCGGGCACCTACAATGAGCAGTTCTTC	CASSPELAGTYNEQFF	TRBD2	few	TRBV18	TRBJ2-1
TGTGCCAGCAGCTTGCCCCCTGAGGACGAGCAGTACTTC	CASSLPPEDEQYF	-	many	TRBV5-5	TRBJ2-7
TGTGCCAGCAGTTTGGCACAGCTTAATGAGCAGTTCTTC	CASSLAQLNEQFF	-	many	TRBV12-3/TRBV12-4	TRBJ2-1
TGCGCCAGCAGTTCTTCTAGCGGGAGGGCACAGGGGGAGACCCAGTACTTC	CASSSSSGRAQGETQYF	TRBD2	few	TRBV5-1	TRBJ2-5
TGTGCCAGCAGCCAAGAGGTGCTAGCAAGGGAGACCCAGTACTTC	CASSQEVLARETQYF	-	once	TRBV3-1	TRBJ2-5
TGTGCCAGCTCACCACCAGTTCACAGGGGGAACACTGAAGCTTTCTTT	CASSPPVHRGNTEAFF	TRBD1	few	TRBV18	TRBJ1-1
TGTGCCAGCAGCGTCGGGACTAGCGGGGGCGAGACCCAGTACTTC	CASSVGTSGGETQYF	TRBD2	few	TRBV9	TRBJ2-5
TGTGCCAGCTTACCACAGGGGATCCGGGAGACCCAGTACTTC	CASLPQGIRETQYF	TRBD1	-	TRBV7-2	TRBJ2-5
TGTGCCAGCAGTGCCGTTTTGACAGGAACCTACAATGAGCAGTTCTTC	CASSAVLTGTYNEQFF	-	-	TRBV6-1	TRBJ2-1
TGTGCCAGCACGAGGAAGATGAACACTGAAGCTTTCTTT	CASTRKMNTEAFF	-	-	TRBV6-6	TRBJ1-1
TGTGCCAGCAGCCAACCCGGCTCCTACGAGCAGTACTTC	CASSQPGSYEQYF	-	few	TRBV4-2	TRBJ2-7
TGTGCCAGCCAGACGGGGCCGGGACAGAACACTGAAGCTTTCTTT	CASQTGPGQNTEAFF	-	-	TRBV2	TRBJ1-1
TGTGCCAGCAGTGCAGAAGGGGCTACTGAAGCTTTCTTT	CASSAEGATEAFF	-	-	TRBV2	TRBJ1-1
TGTGCCAGCACCCTGAGGCAGGGGGGGAACACTGAAGCTTTCTTT	CASTLRQGGNTEAFF	TRBD1	few	TRBV7-6	TRBJ1-1
TGTGCCAGCAGCTTAGTAAAGCACTACTATGAGCAGTTCTTC	CASSLVKHYYEQFF	-	few	TRBV7-2	TRBJ2-1
TGTGCCAGCAGCTCCTGGGGGGGACTAGCTAACAATGAGCAGTTCTTC	CASSSWGGLANNEQFF	TRBD2	-	TRBV11-2	TRBJ2-1
TGCAGCGTGACTAGCTCAAACACCGGGGAGCTGTTTTTT	CSVTSSNTGELFF	TRBD2	few	TRBV29-1	TRBJ2-2
TGCAGCGACAGGGGACGGGATGGCTACACCTTC	CSDRGRDGYTF	TRBD1	few	TRBV29-1	TRBJ1-2
TGCAGTGCTAGAGCCCAGGGAGGCGAGCAGTACTTC	CSARAQGGEQYF	-	-	TRBV20-1	TRBJ2-7
TGTGCCACCAGTGACCCCCTGGAACTAGGGGAGACCCAGTACTTC	CATSDPLELGETQYF	-	few	TRBV24-1	TRBJ2-5
TGTGCCAGCAGCCCCAAGCGGGTTCGATACAATGAGCAGTTCTTC	CASSPKRVRYNEQFF	-	-	TRBV7-2	TRBJ2-1
TGTGCCAGCAGCGAGGGCGTTTTCACCGGGGAGCTGTTTTTT	CASSEGVFTGELFF	-	-	TRBV25-1	TRBJ2-2
TGTGCCAGCAGCCCGGGGGAGTCCGGGGAGCTGTTTTTT	CASSPGESGELFF	-	-	TRBV7-3	TRBJ2-2
TGCGCCAGCAGCCTGGCTGCCGGTCTATCCTCCTACGAGCAGTACTTC	CASSLAAGLSSYEQYF	-	-	TRBV5-1	TRBJ2-7
TGTGCCAGCAGCTTGGGACTAGCGGGTCGTAATGAGCAGTTCTTC	CASSLGLAGRNEQFF	TRBD2	-	TRBV11-3	TRBJ2-1
TGTGCCAGCAGTAACCGACTAGCGGGAGGTCTTGGCGGGGAGCTGTTTTTT	CASSNRLAGGLGGELFF	TRBD2	few	TRBV6-2/TRBV6-3	TRBJ2-2
TGTGCCAGCAGCCATGGGTTAGAACAAGAGACCCAGTACTTC	CASSHGLEQETQYF	-	-	TRBV7-2	TRBJ2-5
TGCGCCAGCACCCTTCGAGCGGGGGGCCCGGACAATGAGCAGTTCTTC	CASTLRAGGPDNEQFF	TRBD2	-	TRBV5-1	TRBJ2-1
TGTGCCAGCAGCCCCCACGGTCACCAGCTGGATTACGAGCAGTACTTC	CASSPHGHQLDYEQYF	-	-	TRBV7-9	TRBJ2-7
TGTGCCAGTCTGCGGGGAACTAGCGGTTTCACAGATACGCAGTATTTT	CASLRGTSGFTDTQYF	TRBD2	few	TRBV2	TRBJ2-3
TGTGCCAGCAGCTATGGACTAGCGGGAGGGAATGAGCAGTTCTTC	CASSYGLAGGNEQFF	TRBD2	few	TRBV9	TRBJ2-1
TGTGCCAGCAGCCCCCGGACAGGGAATAATTCACCCCTCCACTTT	CASSPRTGNNSPLHF	TRBD1	many	TRBV9	TRBJ1-6
TGTGCCAGCAGCGGCCGTTTGGGGGGGGGCACAGATACGCAGTATTTT	CASSGRLGGGTDTQYF	TRBD2	-	TRBV7-9	TRBJ2-3
TGCAGCGTCCCGGGACAGGGGGTCAACTATGGCTACACCTTC	CSVPGQGVNYGYTF	TRBD1	few	TRBV29-1	TRBJ1-2
TGCGCCAGCAGCCAAGTTGCGGGACAGGGAACCTACAATGAGCAGTTCTTC	CASSQVAGQGTYNEQFF	TRBD1	few	TRBV4-1	TRBJ2-1
TGCGCCAGCAGCTATGGACTAGCGGGAGGTTCAACCAAAAACATTCAGTACTTC	CASSYGLAGGSTKNIQYF	TRBD2	few	TRBV5-1	TRBJ2-4
TGTGCCAGCAGTTACCCCGGGGGCGGAACTGAAGCTTTCTTT	CASSYPGGGTEAFF	-	-	TRBV6-5	TRBJ1-1
TGCAGTGCTAGTCCTTTTAGGACTAGCATCAATGAGCAGTTCTTC	CSASPFRTSINEQFF	TRBD2	-	TRBV20-1	TRBJ2-1
TGTGCCTGGAGTCTTAGGACTCCTAACTATGGCTACACCTTC	CAWSLRTPNYGYTF	-	-	TRBV30	TRBJ1-2
TGTGCCAGCAGCGTAGCCCCTGAGAAGGGTGAGCAGTTCTTC	CASSVAPEKGEQFF	-	many	TRBV9	TRBJ2-1
TGTGCCAGCTCACCAAGTGGTCAGCCCTCCTACAATGAGCAGTTCTTC	CASSPSGQPSYNEQFF	-	-	TRBV18	TRBJ2-1
TGTGCCAGCAGTGAGAATAGCGGATACACAGATACGCAGTATTTT	CASSENSGYTDTQYF	-	-	TRBV2	TRBJ2-3
TGTGCCAGCAGTTATGGACAGGGGTTGGACACTGAAGCTTTCTTT	CASSYGQGLDTEAFF	TRBD1	-	TRBV6-2/TRBV6-3	TRBJ1-1
TGTGCCAGCAGTTTCTCGGGGGACGCTCGTGAAGCTTTCTTT	CASSFSGDAREAFF	-	-	TRBV12-3/TRBV12-4	TRBJ1-1
TGCGCCAGCAGCCAAGCCGACACTGAAGCTTTCTTT	CASSQADTEAFF	-	few	TRBV4-3	TRBJ1-1
TGTGCCAGCAGCTTGGGTAGGGGGCGCGGGTCCTACGAGCAGTACTTC	CASSLGRGRGSYEQYF	TRBD1	few	TRBV5-4	TRBJ2-7
TGCGCCAGCAGCTTGGTGGCGGGGACCAGGGACAATGAGCAGTTCTTC	CASSLVAGTRDNEQFF	-	many	TRBV5-1	TRBJ2-1
TGTGCCAGCAGCTTAGCGGGGACAGGGGGATTTGTGGTCAACACCTTC	CASSLAGTGGFVVNTF	TRBD1	-	TRBV7-2	TRBJ1-2
TGTGCCAGCAGCTCATCCGGGACCGGCACTGAAGCTTTCTTT	CASSSSGTGTEAFF	-	-	TRBV7-3	TRBJ1-1
TGCGCCAGCAGCTTAACGACTAGCGGGGCCACAGATACGCAGTATTTT	CASSLTTSGATDTQYF	TRBD2	few	TRBV5-1	TRBJ2-3